Presented here are 25 T cell receptor beta chains from one specimen sequenced in a study of beta chain features in type 1 diabetes. The entirety of the isolated RNA underwent reverse transcription, so expressed TCRB transcripts were sequenced. Using immunoSEQ multiplex PCR, the repertoire was profiled, and TCRdb retains in-frame clones only, with some absent. The data contain 900,000 or so clones, 15% to 20% of them singletons. The specimen was naive CD4+ T cells from blood. Receptors originate from a woman between 18 and 30 years old in good health.

This clone turned up a few times. The chain combines TRBV12-5 with TRBJ2-7; TRBD2 matches at 7 bases. Germline values: CDR1 LGHNT, CDR2 FRNRAP. This CDR3 comprises 16 residues. V gave up 10 bases and J gave up 4 bases; unmatched junction bases: 19. CDR3 loop: CATLVSPGGRGYEQYF. The DNA of the CDR3 is TGTGCTACCCTAGTCTCCCCCGGCGGGAGAGGATACGAGCAGTACTTC.

Turning to this clone: Compared with germline, one end of the junction differs, possibly owing to a read error. The chain combines TRBV10-3 with TRBJ1-4, with D unresolved. The CDR3 has 14 residues. CDR1 and CDR2 from the germline V gene are ENHRY and SYGVKD. The CDR3 protein is CASSNPGRQEFLFF. CDR3 nucleotides: TGTGCCAGCAGTAACCCCGGCAGGCAGGAGTTTCTGTTTTTT.

The chain joins TRBV6-5 to TRBJ1-4; D not certain. The CDR3 loop spans 14 amino acids. In germline, CDR1 is MNHEY, CDR2 SVGAGI. The V and J ends lost 7 bases and 2 bases respectively, with 11 bases between them. The CDR3 here is CASKSGGTNEKLFF. The CDR3 DNA reads TGTGCCAGCAAGAGCGGAGGGACTAATGAAAAACTGTTTTTT.

This clone was recorded a few times. The chain recombines TRBV29-1 with TRBJ2-1; no reliable D call. This CDR3 contains 13 residues. Germline CDR1 is SQVTM and CDR2 is ANQGSEA. With 5 bases removed from V and 0 bases from J, the gap between germline ends came to 8 bases. CDR3 residues: CSVRRSSYNEQFF. The CDR3, as DNA: TGCAGCGTTCGACGGAGCTCCTACAATGAGCAGTTCTTC.

The chain employs TRBV29-1 and TRBJ2-7; 8 bases match TRBD1. Germline V lookup: CDR1 SQVTM, CDR2 ANQGSEA. The CDR3 contains 12 residues. Germline trimming cut 7 bases from V and 3 bases from J; bases unmatched to any gene: 5. The CDR3 nucleotides read TGCAGCGGGAGAACAGGGGGCTACGAGCAGTACTTC. It translates to CSGRTGGYEQYF.

This clone was observed a few times. This sequence joins TRBV5-1 and TRBJ2-1; D is perhaps TRBD2 (5 bases). The germline V gene has CDR1 SGHRS and CDR2 YFSETQ. V lost 4 bases and J 3 bases, leaving 14 bases between the germline ends. The CDR3 spans 15 residues. For the CDR3, the DNA is TGCGCCAGCAGCCGAAGCGGAGATCTCTACAATGAGCAGTTCTTC. Protein sequence: CASSRSGDLYNEQFF.

On this clone: This CDR3 is also generated by other DNA sequences in the sample. The chain combines TRBV5-4 with TRBJ2-5; D not certain. CDR1 is SGHNT, CDR2 YYREEE, per germline (reference sequence). Trimming took off 3 bases at V and 5 bases at J, with 5 bases between the two ends. The CDR3 has 11 amino acids. Here the CDR3 DNA reads TGTGCCAGCAGCTCACGGGAGACCCAGTACTTC. It is translated as CASSSRETQYF.

The chain uses TRBV5-1 and TRBJ2-3, with a weak D call TRBD2 (6 bases). The CDR3 sequence is 12 residues long. The germline V gene has CDR1 SGHRS and CDR2 YFSETQ. V was pared by 8 bases and J by 2 bases, with 9 bases between. The CDR3 sequence is CASSGNTDTQYF. In DNA, the CDR3 is TGCGCCAGTAGCGGAAACACAGATACGCAGTATTTT.

This clone was found a few times. The chain links TRBV18 to TRBJ2-7; D not resolved. The germline V gene has CDR1 KGHSH and CDR2 LQKENI. V lost 3 bases to trimming and J lost 6 bases, with 12 bases between them. The CDR3 is 13 amino acids. The CDR3 is CASSPPVGGEQYF. CDR3 nucleotide sequence: TGTGCCAGCTCACCGCCGGTCGGTGGCGAGCAGTACTTC. Together with reference TRBV18 and TRBJ2-7, the CDR3 gives the full variable domain: NAGVMQNPRHLVRRRGQEARLRCSPMKGHSHVYWYRQLPEEGLKFMVYLQKENIIDESGMPKERFSAEFPKEGPSILRIQQVVRGDSAAYFCASSPPVGGEQYFGPGTRLTVT.

The CDR3 DNA reads TGTGCCAGCAGTGAACAAGCCCGGACAGGACCTTATGGCTACACCTTC. It codes for CASSEQARTGPYGYTF. J is TRBJ1-2 and V is TRBV6-4; 7 nucleotides align to TRBD1. Germline assignment: CDR1 MRHNA and CDR2 SNTAGT. V gave up 3 bases and J gave up 5 bases; unmatched junction bases: 12. CDR3 length equals 16 residues.

In this sample, this clone turned up a few times. V gene TRBV7-2 combines with J gene TRBJ2-7; 10 nucleotides line up with TRBD2. CDR1 is SGHTA, CDR2 FQGNSA, per germline. Trimming removed 5 bases from V and 3 bases from J; junction bases left unmatched: 13. This CDR3 region has 17 residues. As DNA, the CDR3 is TGTGCCAGCAGCCAACAAAAGGGGGCTAGCGGGAGCTACGAGCAGTACTTC. This gives the protein CASSQQKGASGSYEQYF.

This chain connects TRBV6-6 to TRBJ1-1; 7 bases line up with TRBD1. In germline, CDR1 is MNHNY, CDR2 SVGAGI (reference sequence). This CDR3 contains 12 residues. V lost 2 bases, J lost 11 bases, and 5 bases stayed unmatched. This chain's CDR3 is CASSYTDRWAFF. The CDR3 region has the DNA TGTGCCAGCAGTTACACGGACAGGTGGGCTTTCTTT.

This clone was found a few times. The same CDR3 can be traced to other DNA sequences in this sample. The chain couples TRBV11-2 to TRBJ2-5; D uncertain. The CDR3 covers 12 residues. The germline gives CDR1 SGHAT, CDR2 FQNNGV. The V end lost 1 base, the J end lost 7 bases, and 7 bases lay between the germline ends. CDR3 protein: CASSLGGGTQYF. DNA for the CDR3: TGTGCCAGCAGCTTAGGGGGTGGGACCCAGTACTTC.

Only a few counts were recorded for this clone. The chain is built from TRBV18 and TRBJ1-1; no clear D gene. CDR1 KGHSH and CDR2 LQKENI come from the germline V gene. Trimming removed 0 bases at V and 7 bases at J, with 12 bases between. This CDR3 contains 14 residues. Written as DNA, the CDR3 is TGTGCCAGCTCACCACCGTTAAAATTCGGTGAAGCTTTCTTT. This gives the protein CASSPPLKFGEAFF.

The V gene is TRBV20-1, the J gene TRBJ2-1, with D perhaps matching TRBD2 (5 bases). This CDR3 is built from 10 residues. CDR1 is DFQATT and CDR2 is SNEGSKA in the germline V gene (reference sequence). This chain's CDR3 is CRAAGPSLFF. The CDR3 coding sequence is TGCAGAGCGGCAGGACCGAGCCTTTTCTTC.

In this sample, this clone turned up a few times. This chain connects TRBV27 to TRBJ2-1, with D perhaps TRBD2 (5 bases). The germline gives CDR1 MNHEY, CDR2 SMNVEV (reference sequence). The CDR3 spans 15 residues. V gave up 2 bases and J gave up 5 bases, with 13 bases separating them. This chain's CDR3 is CASSLAAGTNNEQFF. The CDR3 region has the DNA TGTGCCAGCAGTTTAGCGGCGGGCACCAACAATGAGCAGTTCTTC.

This clone was detected only a few times. The chain combines TRBV4-2 with TRBJ2-1; TRBD2 matches at 14 bases. The CDR3 is made up of 17 amino acids. The V gene's germline CDR1 is LGHNA and CDR2 YNFKEQ. Trimming removed 4 bases from V and 5 bases from J; junction bases left unmatched: 7. The CDR3 DNA follows: TGTGCCAGCAGCCTCGCCGGGACTAGCGGGAGTAACAATGAGCAGTTCTTC. Its translation is CASSLAGTSGSNNEQFF.

The chain employs TRBV28 and TRBJ1-1; D possibly corresponds to TRBD1 (5 bases). The germline CDR1 and CDR2 sequences are MDHEN and SYDVKM. This CDR3 has 13 amino acids. The V end was cut by 6 bases, the J end by 4 bases, with 12 bases between. In nucleotides, the CDR3 is TGTGCCAGCAGAACCGGGACGCCCACTGAAGCTTTCTTT. As protein: CASRTGTPTEAFF.

This clone appeared a few times. The V and J genes are TRBV7-9 and TRBJ1-3; D call uncertain. V lost 2 bases, J lost 0 bases, and 8 bases lay in between. Germline loops: CDR1 SEHNR, CDR2 FQNEAQ (reference sequence). The CDR3 length is 15 residues. The CDR3 bases are TGTGCCAGCAGCTTATTTTTTGGCTCTGGAAACACCATATATTTT. It encodes CASSLFFGSGNTIYF.

This clone has just a few counts. Other nucleotide sequences in the sample specify the same CDR3. CDR3 amino acids: CASSKGRGPSLPF. CDR3 bases: TGTGCCAGCAGCAAAGGGAGGGGGCCTTCGCTTCCCTTC. This chain uses TRBV21-1 with TRBJ1-2; TRBD1 was called by the table and not checked on the DNA. TRBV21-1 is marked as a pseudogene. The CDR3 runs 13 residues.

V is TRBV5-1 and J is TRBJ2-1, with TRBD1 as a possible D gene (5 bases). This CDR3 has 14 residues. The V end lost 3 bases, the J end lost 8 bases, and 15 bases lay between the germline ends. The germline CDR1 and CDR2 sequences are SGHRS and YFSETQ. This chain's CDR3 is CASSSTVPEDEQFF. CDR3 DNA sequence: TGCGCCAGCAGCTCGACAGTACCCGAGGATGAGCAGTTCTTC.

This clone has a handful of counts. The rearrangement links TRBV7-9 to TRBJ2-6; D is tentatively TRBD1 or TRBD2 (5 bases each). Trimming took off 0 bases at V and 0 bases at J, with 9 bases between the two ends. The CDR3 is 17 amino acids. Germline CDR1 reads SEHNR; CDR2 reads FQNEAQ (reference sequence). CDR3 nucleotides: TGTGCCAGCAGCTTAGCGGGACGGTTCTCTGGGGCCAACGTCCTGACTTTC. It yields the protein CASSLAGRFSGANVLTF.

In its sample, this clone was seen a few times. The rearrangement joins TRBV5-4 to TRBJ2-7; 13 bases fit TRBD2. Germline values: CDR1 SGHNT, CDR2 YYREEE (reference sequence). V lost 4 bases and J lost 3; bases outside the gene matches: 10. The CDR3 extends over 17 amino acids. For the CDR3, the DNA is TGTGCCAGCAGCCCGCTTGGACGGACTAGCGGGAGCTACGAGCAGTACTTC. Translated, it gives CASSPLGRTSGSYEQYF.

This clone was observed a few times. V is TRBV29-1 and J is TRBJ2-1; 14 bases line up with TRBD2. With 7 bases clipped from V and 6 bases from J, the junction kept 8 bases outside the gene matches. CDR3 length equals 15 residues. Germline CDR1 SQVTM, CDR2 ANQGSEA. The CDR3 DNA is TGCAGCGGGGGGGGACTAGCGGGAGCTTCCAATGAGCAGTTCTTC. It is translated as CSGGGLAGASNEQFF.

This clone was seen a few times. The rearrangement uses TRBV6-5 and TRBJ1-1, with no clear D. CDR1 and CDR2 from the germline V gene are MNHEY and SVGAGI. The CDR3 extends over 14 amino acids. Trimming removed 3 bases at V and 2 bases at J, with 10 bases between. CDR3 nucleotide sequence: TGTGCCAGCAGTTATCTGGGCTTTAACACTGAAGCTTTCTTT. Its protein is CASSYLGFNTEAFF.